The present entry profiles one TCR beta chain with its context. This clone was seen only once. What this receptor recognizes is not known. No base quality information exists; no much larger clone differs at one position. Spanning cysteine to phenylalanine, the CDR3 consists of 14 amino acids. Only the CDR3 region is kept as DNA, spanning 42 bases read in frame from base 1. V is pruned by 3 bases and J by 7 bases, leaving 3 bases of the junction without a gene match. Via the germline V gene, CDR1 is MDHEN and CDR2 SYDVKM. The immunoSEQ Assay, a bias-controlled multiplex PCR, was used to amplify TCRbeta CDR3 regions from genomic DNA. The study's processing was this. Within the assay, amplification of reference gene primers was used to estimate how many nucleated cells each sample contained. To quantify the absolute abundance of each unique TCRbeta CDR3 rearrangement, sequence reads were collapsed and filtered. For each sample, productive Simpson clonality was calculated as the square root of Simpson's diversity index across productive rearrangements. The table comes from immuneACCESS by way of TCRdb, which keeps in-frame sequences with V and J called. Part of the clones is missing from these tables; in studies checked, under half for an unresolved V gene and the rest for unknown reasons. That table supplies the V and J calls and clone size; D and trimming were determined from the DNA. The sample table contains about 250,000 clones; only one count was recorded for approximately 85% of them. The ten largest clones represent around 5.5% of the sample.

This entry belongs to a study of blood T cell repertoires in COVID-19 (dated by TCRdb to 2020 to 2021). Looking at the study overall: Samples from collaborators originated in the United States, Italy and Spain and spanned both the acute and convalescent phases of COVID-19. The prospective study material was composed of cDNA or gDNA derived from T cells, B-cell-depleted T cells, or PBMCs. Subjects who had been exposed to COVID-19, were actively infected with it, or had recovered from it provided the deeply sampled blood TCRbeta repertoires that made up the dataset. A freely available public database, intended as a resource for researchers studying the immune response to SARS-CoV-2, is where the repertoires were released. Samples were obtained from the ongoing ImmuneRACE study (first 160 participants) and from some 1,200 subjects provided by 6 global collaborators. A de-identified subject ID, COVID-19 status, age in years and sex were almost always included in the sample metadata. Where available, HLA class I and class II types were taken from metadata supplied by the sample provider and were not determined by assay-based typing.

Points the paper makes about the study in general: How much clinical and demographic metadata was included differed by source and by participant, and the metadata was provided uncurated.

In Seattle, one collaborating source enrolled patients while the infection was active and tracked those patients longitudinally over the course of disease. Each collaborating institution followed its own protocols to collect whole blood in K2EDTA tubes. For TCRbeta analysis, collaborators shipped samples as frozen whole blood, isolated PBMCs, or DNA extracted from either of those sample types. The sequence came from a man aged 50 to 59 with COVID-19, enrolled during active disease. What was sequenced was peripheral blood. The sequence is built from TRBV28 and TRBJ1-2, and TRBD1 aligns with 12 junction nucleotides. The CDR3: CASSLGQGAGGYTF. In nucleotides, the sequence is TGTGCCAGCAGTTTGGGACAGGGGGCGGGTGGCTACACCTTC.